This passage covers 12 T cell receptor beta chains from one sample sequenced in a study of blood T cell repertoires in COVID-19. The repertoire was sequenced with immunoSEQ multiplex PCR; TCRdb's copy has only in-frame clones and lacks some. Among over 200,000 clones, 89% were seen once, and the ten largest hold about 6%. The sample consisted of peripheral blood. The receptor set was obtained from a man between 60 and 75 years old who had recovered from COVID-19.

This clone was counted only a few times. This sequence joins TRBV4-2 and TRBJ2-2, with 8 bases that match TRBD2. Germline loops: CDR1 LGHNA, CDR2 YNFKEQ. The CDR3 runs to 17 residues. The ends lost 1 base at V and 0 bases at J; junction bases unmatched: 4. DNA of the CDR3: TGTGCCAGCAGCCAAGCCGGGGGGGCCGCGAACACCGGGGAGCTGTTTTTT. Encoded protein: CASSQAGGAANTGELFF.

The chain carries TRBV25-1 and TRBJ2-3, with D maybe TRBD2 (6 bases). This CDR3 spans 15 amino acids. Per germline, CDR1 MGHDK and CDR2 SYGVNS. Trimming pared 2 bases from V and 2 bases from J, leaving 11 bases between. The DNA of the CDR3 is TGTGCCAGCAGTGAAATGACTAGTCACACAGATACGCAGTATTTT. It is translated as CASSEMTSHTDTQYF.

J is TRBJ1-2 and V is TRBV7-3, with 9 bases identical to TRBD1. V shed 5 bases and J 5 bases; nucleotides not matched to a gene: 6. There are 14 residues in the CDR3. Per the germline V gene, CDR1 is SGHTA and CDR2 is FQGTGA. The CDR3 DNA reads TGTGCCAGCAGCACCCGGGACAGGGCGTATGGCTACACCTTC. This sequence encodes CASSTRDRAYGYTF.

The chain recombines TRBV3-1 (or the pseudogene TRBV3-2) with TRBJ2-7; TRBD1 might be the D (6 bases). Trimming took off 1 base at V and 7 bases at J, with 17 bases between the two ends. This CDR3 region has 15 residues. CDR1 LGHDT and CDR2 YNNKEL come from the germline V gene (reference sequence). CDR3 residues: CASSQVFGRGEEQYF. CDR3 sequence (DNA): TGTGCCAGCAGCCAAGTCTTTGGCAGGGGAGAAGAGCAGTACTTC.

DNA for the CDR3: TGTGCCTGGGGGACAGTCACGCTAAATTCACCCCTCCACTTT. Protein product: CAWGTVTLNSPLHF. This sequence joins TRBV30 and TRBJ1-6, with 7 nucleotides matching TRBD1. J was trimmed by 7 bases and V by 5 bases; bases with no gene match: 8. Per germline, CDR1 GTSNPN and CDR2 SVGIG (reference sequence). This CDR3 region has 14 residues.

In its sample, this clone was seen once. The CDR3 spells CASSPSTGGTALYEQYF. As DNA, the CDR3 is TGTGCCAGCTCCCCGTCCACAGGGGGGACAGCCCTCTACGAGCAGTACTTC. The rearrangement uses TRBV18 and TRBJ2-7, with 8 bases lining up with TRBD1. The CDR3 is 17 amino acids. With V trimmed by 6 bases and J by 3 bases, 16 bases remained unmatched. Germline CDR1 is KGHSH and CDR2 is LQKENI.

The V gene is TRBV18, the J gene TRBJ1-2; 9 nucleotides align to TRBD1. V was pared by 3 bases and J by 8 bases, with 7 bases of the junction left unmatched. The CDR3 is 14 residues long. Germline CDR1 and CDR2: KGHSH and LQKENI. The CDR3 protein is CASSPPTGGRGYTF. As DNA, the CDR3 is TGTGCCAGCTCACCCCCGACAGGGGGACGCGGCTACACCTTC.

The chain uses TRBV4-1 and TRBJ2-2; D gene unclear. CDR1 is MGHRA, CDR2 YSYEKL, per germline. This CDR3 spans 15 amino acids. V was cut by 8 bases and J by 1 base, with 14 bases left in between. CDR3 nucleotides: TGCGCCAGCCGCCCTACCTTATTGAACACCGGGGAGCTGTTTTTT. It is translated as CASRPTLLNTGELFF.

The gene calls are TRBV5-1 and TRBJ2-7, with 10 bases aligning to TRBD1. J gave up 1 base and V 5 bases, and 9 bases lay outside the gene matches. The CDR3 sequence is 16 residues long. CDR1 is SGHRS and CDR2 is YFSETQ in the germline V gene. CDR3 DNA sequence: TGCGCCAGCAGGCCCGGGACAGGGGTGGCATCCTACGAGCAGTACTTC. It yields the protein CASRPGTGVASYEQYF.

In nucleotides, the CDR3 is TGTGCCTGGAGTTCTACTTGGACACAGGGCTACACCTTC. Translation gives CAWSSTWTQGYTF. The chain carries TRBV30 and TRBJ1-2, with D possibly TRBD1 on 5 matching bases. Trimming left V 2 bases short and J 8 bases short, with 15 bases between. Germline CDR1 reads GTSNPN; CDR2 reads SVGIG (reference sequence). The CDR3 is 13 residues long.

This clone occurred once. The chain combines TRBV19 with TRBJ2-2; 7 nucleotides align to TRBD1. Germline V gives CDR1 LNHDA, CDR2 SQIVND (reference sequence). The CDR3 runs 16 residues. The V segment lost 4 bases and the J segment 1 base; nucleotides outside the gene matches: 6. The CDR3: CASSSKTGWNTGELFF. The CDR3 DNA is TGTGCCAGTAGTAGCAAGACAGGGTGGAACACCGGGGAGCTGTTTTTT. Variable domain in full (rest from reference TRBV19 and TRBJ2-2): DGGITQSPKYLFRKEGQNVTLSCEQNLNHDAMYWYRQDPGQGLRLIYYSQIVNDFQKGDIAEGYSVSREKKESFPLTVTSAQKNPTAFYLCASSSKTGWNTGELFFGEGSRLTVL.

At least ten counts were recorded for this clone. The V and J genes are TRBV24-1 and TRBJ2-3; D is ambiguous. The CDR3 has 15 amino acids. V was clipped by 2 bases and J by 2 bases, with 10 bases between them. Germline V gene lookup returns CDR1 KGHDR and CDR2 SFDVKD. Here the CDR3 DNA reads TGTGCCACCAGTGATTGGCAGATGGCCACAGATACGCAGTATTTT. Translating gives CATSDWQMATDTQYF.